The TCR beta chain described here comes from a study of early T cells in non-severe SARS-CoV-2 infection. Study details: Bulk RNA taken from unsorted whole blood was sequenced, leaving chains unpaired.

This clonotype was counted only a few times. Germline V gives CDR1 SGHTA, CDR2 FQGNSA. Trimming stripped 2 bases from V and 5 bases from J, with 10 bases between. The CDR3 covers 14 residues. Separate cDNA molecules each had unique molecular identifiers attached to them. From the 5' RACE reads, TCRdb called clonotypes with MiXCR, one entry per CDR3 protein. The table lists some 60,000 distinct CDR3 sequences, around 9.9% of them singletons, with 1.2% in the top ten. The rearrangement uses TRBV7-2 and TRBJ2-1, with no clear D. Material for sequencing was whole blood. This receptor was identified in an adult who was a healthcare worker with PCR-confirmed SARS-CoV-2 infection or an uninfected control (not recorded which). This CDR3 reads CASSLWRTDNEQFF. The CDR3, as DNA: TGTGCCAGCAGCTTATGGCGCACAGACAATGAGCAGTTCTTC.